The rows below give T cell receptor beta chains drawn from one sample of a study of Ad26.COV2.S vaccination and SARS-CoV-2 variants. The data were produced by immunoSEQ multiplex PCR, yet TCRdb's version contains in-frame clones alone and is incomplete. The sample has 400,000 to 450,000 clones, 75% to 95% seen once. The starting material was peripheral blood, obtained in a trial of Ad26.COV2.S vaccine versus placebo. The origin of the receptors is a person between 18 and 59 years old who received the Ad26.COV2.S COVID-19 vaccine or a placebo. Both conserved end residues are part of each CDR3. A D gene is named only where the DNA matches it firmly. Clone size, where shown, is once, few, many, or a class for clones that have expanded.

size: NA
V: TRBV5-5
D: NA
J: TRBJ2-7
DNA: TGTGCCAGCAGCTCTGGACAGTTCTACGAGCAGTACTTC
CDR3: CASSSGQFYEQYF

size: NA
V: TRBV15
D: TRBD1
J: TRBJ1-1
DNA: TGTGCCACCAGCAGAGTGGGCAGGGGGCTCGTGAGGAACACTGAAGCTTTCTTT
CDR3: CATSRVGRGLVRNTEAFF

size: NA
V: TRBV9
D: NA
J: TRBJ1-3
DNA: TGTGCCAGCAGCCCCCCGGGACGAAGACCTAACACCATATATTTT
CDR3: CASSPPGRRPNTIYF

size: once
V: TRBV7-9
D: TRBD2
J: TRBJ2-2
DNA: TGTGCCAGCAGAACTACACTAGCGGGAGGAGACACCGGGGAGCTGTTTTTT
CDR3: CASRTTLAGGDTGELFF

size: NA
V: TRBV30
D: NA
J: TRBJ1-3
DNA: TGTGCCTGGAGTCACGGAGGGACGGGAAACACCATATATTTT
CDR3: CAWSHGGTGNTIYF

size: NA
V: TRBV19
D: NA
J: TRBJ2-2
DNA: TGTGCCAGTAGTCAGGGCACGAACACCGGGGAGCTGTTTTTT
CDR3: CASSQGTNTGELFF

size: NA
V: TRBV5-4
D: TRBD2
J: TRBJ2-7
DNA: TGTGCCAGCAGCACCAGTCTAGCGGGAGACGGAGAGCAGTACTTC
CDR3: CASSTSLAGDGEQYF

size: NA
V: TRBV5-4
D: NA
J: TRBJ2-7
DNA: TGTGCCAGCAGCACCGACCGGGACAAGCAGTACTTC
CDR3: CASSTDRDKQYF

size: NA
V: TRBV6-5
D: NA
J: TRBJ1-3
DNA: TGTGCCAGCAGCCGGGGGGTCTACTCTGGAAACACCATATATTTT
CDR3: CASSRGVYSGNTIYF

size: NA
V: TRBV7-8
D: TRBD1
J: TRBJ1-1
DNA: TGTGCCAGCAGCTCCGGGACAGGCATGAGCACTGAAGCTTTCTTT
CDR3: CASSSGTGMSTEAFF

size: once
V: TRBV11-2
D: NA
J: TRBJ2-1
DNA: TGTGCCAGCAGCTTAGATCCCCTAGGTAATAGTGAGCAGTTCTTC
CDR3: CASSLDPLGNSEQFF

size: NA
V: TRBV30
D: NA
J: TRBJ1-1
DNA: TGTGCCTGGAGTCATGACAGCTGGGGCACTGAAGCTTTCTTT
CDR3: CAWSHDSWGTEAFF